Many counts were recorded for the clone carrying this TCR beta chain. This record belongs to a study of T cells in Graves' hyperthyroidism and ophthalmopathy. The TCR beta CDR3 regions underwent amplification using RNA transcripts as the source. The primer set for the first-round RT-PCR of the TCR CDR3 was HTBI. Using its own MiXCR run on the multiplex PCR reads, TCRdb lists one record per CDR3 protein. The table includes roughly 650,000 distinct CDR3 sequences, approximately 15% detected once. The CDR3 is 14 amino acids. The V and J ends lost 3 bases and 0 bases respectively, with 9 bases between them. Germline V lookup: CDR1 DFQATT, CDR2 SNEGSKA (reference sequence).

The sequencing sample was made of blood. This TCR was recovered from a woman between 40 and 50 years old with Graves' ophthalmopathy. The rearrangement uses TRBV20-1 and TRBJ1-5; D unclear. The DNA of the CDR3 is TGCAGTGCTAGTTCTGGGAATAGCAATCAGCCCCAGCATTTT. Translation gives CSASSGNSNQPQHF.